This T cell receptor beta chain was recorded in a study of vaccination and CD4 T cells after COVID-19. Study findings and constraints: Relatively few convalescent patients were studied; early post-infection timepoints were not included. 304 of 307 vaccine-specific clones from convalescent patients were spike mono-reactive.

TCRdb itself ran the PCR reads through MiXCR, one entry per CDR3 protein. The sample lists fewer than 15,000 distinct CDR3 sequences, more than 55% occurring once. Germline lookup yields CDR1 SSHAT and CDR2 FNYEAQ (reference sequence). The CDR3 runs 16 residues. Only a few counts were recorded for this clonotype. The antigen is undetermined. An end of the junction does not agree with germline; a read error may underlie this. The sequences come from CD4+ T cells from blood, collected after SARS-CoV-2 vaccination. The V and J genes are TRBV7-7 and TRBJ2-5, with D unclear. The sequence was obtained from a human donor who had recovered from COVID-19. CDR3 region: CASSFGLIKGGETQYF. CDR3 nucleotides: TGTGCTAGCAGCTTCGGCCTCATAAAAGGTGGAGAGACCCAGTACTTC.